A single sample is the source of the 2 T cell receptor beta chains below, sequenced in a study of blood T cell repertoires in COVID-19. Only in-frame clones appear in the TCRdb table, and some are missing; sequencing was by immunoSEQ multiplex PCR. This table holds 380,000 or so clones, roughly 90% found once. The source material was peripheral blood. These receptors all stem from a middle-aged man with acute or convalescent COVID-19.

V gene TRBV28 combines with J gene TRBJ2-7; 7 bases line up with TRBD1. J lost 6 bases, V lost 3 bases, and 8 bases had no gene match. Germline V gene sequence: CDR1 MDHEN, CDR2 SYDVKM. CDR3 length: 14 amino acids. This CDR3 is CASSFSGTAREQYF. DNA of the CDR3: TGTGCCAGCAGTTTCTCCGGGACAGCCCGCGAGCAGTACTTC.

The CDR3 region is CASSQTSERAGNTIYF. The CDR3, as DNA: TGCGCCAGCAGCCAAACCTCTGAGAGGGCTGGAAACACCATATATTTT. The rearrangement joins TRBV4-3 to TRBJ1-3; D gene ambiguous. V dropped 2 bases and J dropped 2 bases, with 13 bases sitting between them. CDR3 size: 16 residues. CDR1 is LGHNA and CDR2 is YSLEER in the germline V gene.